The 3 T cell receptor beta chains below all came from one sample that was sequenced in a study of read filtering for tumor transcriptome and immune sequencing. This library used roughly 370 ng RNA and molecular barcoded adaptors spanning alpha/delta and beta/gamma chains. TCRdb re-called the reads with MiXCR, one entry per CDR3 protein. The table has approximately 62,000 distinct CDR3 sequences, roughly a fifth seen once. What was sequenced was a population of CD138-negative cells sorted from bone marrow. These receptors all stem from a donor aged 40 or older with multiple myeloma.

The gene calls are TRBV23-1 and TRBJ2-6, with D possibly matching TRBD2 (5 bases). TRBV23-1 is noted as an ORF with a role that remains uncertain. Trimming cost V 6 bases and J 0 bases, with 15 bases left between them. CDR3 length equals 17 residues. CDR3 nucleotide sequence: TGCGCCAGCAGCGCATGGGAGCCCACCTCTGGGGCCAACGTCCTGACTTTC. It translates to CASSAWEPTSGANVLTF.

This clonotype was observed at least ten times. This chain links TRBV7-6 with TRBJ1-4; D not certain. CDR1 and CDR2 from the germline V gene are SGHVS and FNYEAQ. Trimming cost V 1 base and J 8 bases, with 8 bases left between them. The length of the CDR3 is 13 residues. The CDR3 bases are TGTGCCAGCAGCTTAGAAGGGAGGGAAAAACTGTTTTTT. Its translation is CASSLEGREKLFF.

This clonotype was seen many times. The CDR3 loop is CASSLTTDEQFF. The CDR3 DNA reads as TGTGCCAGCAGCTTAACGACGGATGAGCAGTTCTTC. The V and J genes are TRBV11-2 and TRBJ2-1; no reliable D call. Germline V CDR1 and CDR2: SGHAT, FQNNGV. CDR3 length: 12 amino acids. The V and J ends lost 2 bases and 8 bases respectively, with 7 bases between them.